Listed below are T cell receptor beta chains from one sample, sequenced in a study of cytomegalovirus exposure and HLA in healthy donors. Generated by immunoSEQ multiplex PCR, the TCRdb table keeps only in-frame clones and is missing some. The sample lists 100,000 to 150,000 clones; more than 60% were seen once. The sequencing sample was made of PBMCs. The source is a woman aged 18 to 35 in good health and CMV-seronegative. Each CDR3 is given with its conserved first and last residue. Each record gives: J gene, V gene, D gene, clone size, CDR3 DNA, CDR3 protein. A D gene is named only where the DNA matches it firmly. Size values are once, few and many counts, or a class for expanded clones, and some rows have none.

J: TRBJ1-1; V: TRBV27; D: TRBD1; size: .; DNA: TGTGCCAGCAGTTTGGAAACAGGGGCGTCGGCTTTCTTT; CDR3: CASSLETGASAFF
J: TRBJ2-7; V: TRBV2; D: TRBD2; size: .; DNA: TGTGCCAGCGCCGGGACTAGCGAGAAAGAGCAGTACTTC; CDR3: CASAGTSEKEQYF
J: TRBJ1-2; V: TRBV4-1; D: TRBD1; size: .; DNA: TGCGCCAGCAGCCAATCCCCGGACAGGGGGATCTATGGCTACACCTTC; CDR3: CASSQSPDRGIYGYTF
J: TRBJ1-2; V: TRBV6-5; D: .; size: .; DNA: TGTGCCAGCAGTTCCCCGTATGGCTACACCTTC; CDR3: CASSSPYGYTF
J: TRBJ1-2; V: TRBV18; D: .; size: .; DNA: TGTGCCAGCTCACCCACGGGAGGTACTGACTATGGCTACACCTTC; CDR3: CASSPTGGTDYGYTF
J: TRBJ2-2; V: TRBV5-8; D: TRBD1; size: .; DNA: TGTGCCAGCAGCCGACAGGGAAACACCGGGGAGCTGTTTTTT; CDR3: CASSRQGNTGELFF
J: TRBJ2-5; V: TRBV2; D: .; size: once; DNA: TGTGCCAGCAGTTTTAGCGGCCAAGAGACCCAGTACTTC; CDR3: CASSFSGQETQYF
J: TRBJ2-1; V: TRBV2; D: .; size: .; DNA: TGTGCCAGCATCTCGGACTGGAGTGTGAATGAGCAGTTCTTC; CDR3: CASISDWSVNEQFF
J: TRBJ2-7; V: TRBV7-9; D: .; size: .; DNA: TGTGCCAGCAGCTTCTCGGGGGGCCGGGGGTCCTACGAGCAGTACTTC; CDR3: CASSFSGGRGSYEQYF
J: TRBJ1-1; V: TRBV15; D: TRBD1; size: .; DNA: TGTGCCACCAGCATCCAAAGGAACAGGGGGCAGGTGAACACTGAAGCTTTCTTT; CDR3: CATSIQRNRGQVNTEAFF
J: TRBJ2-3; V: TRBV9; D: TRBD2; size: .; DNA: TGTGCCAGCAGCGTGGGACTAGCGGGGCGAGATACGCAGTATTTT; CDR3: CASSVGLAGRDTQYF
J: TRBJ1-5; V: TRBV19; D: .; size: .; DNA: TGTGCCAGTAGTACCCACAATCAGCCCCAGCATTTT; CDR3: CASSTHNQPQHF
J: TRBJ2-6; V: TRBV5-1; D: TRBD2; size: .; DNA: TGCGCCAGCATCTTGGAAGGAGCGGGGGATTTCTCTGGGGCCAACGTCCTGACTTTC; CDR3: CASILEGAGDFSGANVLTF
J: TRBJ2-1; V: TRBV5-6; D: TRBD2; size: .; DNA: TGTGCCAGCAGCTTGCGGTTAGCGGGAGGGACTGAGCAGTTCTTC; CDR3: CASSLRLAGGTEQFF
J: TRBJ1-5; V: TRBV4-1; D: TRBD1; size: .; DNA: TGCGCCAGCAGCCAAGAAAGGGGGCTGAGCAATCAGCCCCAGCATTTT; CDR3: CASSQERGLSNQPQHF
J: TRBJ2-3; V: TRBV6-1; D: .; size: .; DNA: TGTGCCAGCAGTGAAAGGGGCAACACAGATACGCAGTATTTT; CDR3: CASSERGNTDTQYF
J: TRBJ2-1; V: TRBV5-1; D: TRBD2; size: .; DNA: TGCGCCAGCAGCCCGACTAGCGGTGATTACAATGAGCAGTTCTTC; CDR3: CASSPTSGDYNEQFF
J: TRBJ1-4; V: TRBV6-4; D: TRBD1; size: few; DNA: TGTGCCCGCAGGGGGCGCGGAGAAAAACTGTTTTTT; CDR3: CARRGRGEKLFF
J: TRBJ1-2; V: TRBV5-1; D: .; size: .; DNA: TGCGCCAGCAGCTTGGACGGGGGGCCCCATGGGTACTATGGCTACACCTTC; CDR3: CASSLDGGPHGYYGYTF
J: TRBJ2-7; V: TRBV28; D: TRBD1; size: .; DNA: TGTGCCAGCAGTTTGACAGGGGCGCTTAGATACGAGCAGTACTTC; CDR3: CASSLTGALRYEQYF
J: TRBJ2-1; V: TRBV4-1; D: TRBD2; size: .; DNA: TGCGCCAGCAGCCAAGTTGTTAAGAGCGGGAAGGACGATGAGCAGTTCTTC; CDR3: CASSQVVKSGKDDEQFF
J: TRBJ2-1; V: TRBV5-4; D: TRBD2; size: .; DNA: TGTGCCAGCAGCCGCCGGACTAGTACGGCGGTCAATGAGCAGTTCTTC; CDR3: CASSRRTSTAVNEQFF
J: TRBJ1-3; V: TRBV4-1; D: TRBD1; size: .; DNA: TGCGCCAGCCAGGGGGTTGGAAACACCATATATTTT; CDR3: CASQGVGNTIYF
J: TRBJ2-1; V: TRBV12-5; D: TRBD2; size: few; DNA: TGTGCTAGTGGTTTGGAACTAGCGGGAGGGGATGAGCAGTTCTTC; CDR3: CASGLELAGGDEQFF
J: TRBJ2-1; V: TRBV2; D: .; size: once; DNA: TGTGCCAGCACCATCTCATGGGGAGGCGAGCAGTTCTTC; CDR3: CASTISWGGEQFF
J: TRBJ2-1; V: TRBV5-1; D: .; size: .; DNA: TGCGCCAGCAGCTTTGCACGGGATCAGGTTGAGCAGTTCTTC; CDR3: CASSFARDQVEQFF
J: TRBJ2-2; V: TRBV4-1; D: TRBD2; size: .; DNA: TGCGCCAGCAGCCTCAGCGGGGCGAACACCGGGGAGCTGTTTTTT; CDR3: CASSLSGANTGELFF
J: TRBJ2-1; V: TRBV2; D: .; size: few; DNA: TGTGCCAGCAGTGAAGCCTACGCGGGCTCCTACAATGAGCAGTTCTTC; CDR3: CASSEAYAGSYNEQFF
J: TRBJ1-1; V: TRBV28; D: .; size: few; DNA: TGTGCCAGCAGTTTACACGGAGAGAACACTGAAGCTTTCTTT; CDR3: CASSLHGENTEAFF
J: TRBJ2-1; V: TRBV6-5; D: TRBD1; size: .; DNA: TGTGCCAGCAGCCGCCAGGGACAGGGGGCGTATGAGCAGTTCTTC; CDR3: CASSRQGQGAYEQFF
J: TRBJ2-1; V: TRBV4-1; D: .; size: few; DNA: TGCGCCAGCAACCAAAACGAAGGAGTAAGCTACAATGAGCAGTTCTTC; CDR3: CASNQNEGVSYNEQFF
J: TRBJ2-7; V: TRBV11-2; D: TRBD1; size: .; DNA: TGTGCCAGCAGCTTAGCCTCGGACAGGGCGATCGAGCAGTACTTC; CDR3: CASSLASDRAIEQYF
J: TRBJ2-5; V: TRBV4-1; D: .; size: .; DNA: TGCGCCAGCAGACTTGTTGGTCAGGCGAACCAAGAGACCCAGTACTTC; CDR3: CASRLVGQANQETQYF
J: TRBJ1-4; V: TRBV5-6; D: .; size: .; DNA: TGTGCCAGCAGCTTCTCCCTTTCTTCAGGGAACGAAAAACTGTTTTTT; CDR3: CASSFSLSSGNEKLFF
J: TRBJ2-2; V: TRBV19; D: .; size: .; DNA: TGTGCCAGTATCGACTATTCCGTTAACACCGGGGAGCTGTTTTTT; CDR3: CASIDYSVNTGELFF
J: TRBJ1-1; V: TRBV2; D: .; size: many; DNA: TGTGCCAGCAGTGAAGTAGAGAACACTGAAGCTTTCTTT; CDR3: CASSEVENTEAFF
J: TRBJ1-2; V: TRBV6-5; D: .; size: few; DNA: TGTGCCAGCAGTTACAAACGGGGGGCCGAAATCTATGGCTACACCTTC; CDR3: CASSYKRGAEIYGYTF
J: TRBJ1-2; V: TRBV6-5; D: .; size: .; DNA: TGTGCCAGCAAAGGGGACACCGCCTATGGCTACACCTTC; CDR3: CASKGDTAYGYTF
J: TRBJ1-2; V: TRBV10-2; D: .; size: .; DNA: TGCGCCAGCAACGGGATCAATGGTGGCTACACCTTC; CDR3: CASNGINGGYTF
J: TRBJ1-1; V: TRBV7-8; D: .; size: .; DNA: TGTGCCAGCAGCTTAGCCCTTGCCGGGATGAACACTGAAGCTTTCTTT; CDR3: CASSLALAGMNTEAFF
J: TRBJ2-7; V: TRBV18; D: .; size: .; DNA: TGTGCCAGCTCACCGACGGGAACTTTAACCTACGAGCAGTACTTC; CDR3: CASSPTGTLTYEQYF
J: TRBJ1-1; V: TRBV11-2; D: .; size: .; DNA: TGTGCCAGCGACACCGGGATGCACACTGAAGCTTTCTTT; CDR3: CASDTGMHTEAFF
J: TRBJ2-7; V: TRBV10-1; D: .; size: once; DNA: TGCGCCAGCAGCTCTCTCAGGGATTCTTACGAGCAGTACTTC; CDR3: CASSSLRDSYEQYF
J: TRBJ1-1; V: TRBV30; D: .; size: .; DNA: TGTGCCTGGTCCTCGGTCTTTCTAGCTGAAGCTTTCTTT; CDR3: CAWSSVFLAEAFF
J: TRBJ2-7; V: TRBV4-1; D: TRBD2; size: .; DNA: TGCGCCAGCAGCCAAGGACTAGCGGGATTATACGAGCAGTACTTC; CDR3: CASSQGLAGLYEQYF
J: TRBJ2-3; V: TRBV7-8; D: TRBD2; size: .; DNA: TGTGCCAGCAGCTCTGGGACTAGCGGACCGAGCACAGATACGCAGTATTTT; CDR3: CASSSGTSGPSTDTQYF
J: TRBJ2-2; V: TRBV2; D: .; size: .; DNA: TGTGCCAGCAGTGAATTGGCGGGCGGGGAGCTGTTTTTT; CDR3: CASSELAGGELFF
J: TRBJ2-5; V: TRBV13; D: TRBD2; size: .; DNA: TGTGCCAGCAGCCGGGGACTAGCGGGAGGAGAGACCCAGTACTTC; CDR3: CASSRGLAGGETQYF
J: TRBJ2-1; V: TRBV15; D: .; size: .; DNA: TGTGCCACCAGCCTTATGGGGGCGGACAATGAGCAGTTCTTC; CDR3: CATSLMGADNEQFF
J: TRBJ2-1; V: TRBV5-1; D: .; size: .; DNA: TGCGCTACTAGAGACCCTAATTTGAACGAGCAGTTCTTC; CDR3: CATRDPNLNEQFF
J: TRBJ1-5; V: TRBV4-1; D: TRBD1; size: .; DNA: TGCGCCAGCAGCCAAACACTTGACAGGGTCGGTAAGCCCCAGCATTTT; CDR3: CASSQTLDRVGKPQHF
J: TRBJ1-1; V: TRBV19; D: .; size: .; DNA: TGTGCCAGTAGTAGAGCGGGCAGCACTGAAGCTTTCTTT; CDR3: CASSRAGSTEAFF
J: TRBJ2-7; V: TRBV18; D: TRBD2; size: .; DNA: TGTGCCAGCTTTCCGACTAGCGGGAGAAACGAGCAGTACTTC; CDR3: CASFPTSGRNEQYF
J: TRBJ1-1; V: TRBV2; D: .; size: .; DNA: TGTGCCAGCGCTAAGTCGAACACTGAAGCTTTCTTT; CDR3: CASAKSNTEAFF
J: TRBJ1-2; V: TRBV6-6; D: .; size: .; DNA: TGTGCCAGCAGGCCGGGACACAACTATGGCTACACCTTC; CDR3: CASRPGHNYGYTF
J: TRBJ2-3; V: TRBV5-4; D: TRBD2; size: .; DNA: TGTGCCACCTCGGGAGGAGGGGCGCAGTATTTT; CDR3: CATSGGGAQYF
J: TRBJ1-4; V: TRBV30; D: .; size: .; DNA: TGTGCCTGGTCCTGGTCGGGGGGGGCGGAAAAACTGTTTTTT; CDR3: CAWSWSGGAEKLFF
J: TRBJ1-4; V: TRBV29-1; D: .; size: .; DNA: TGCAGCGTTGTAAGAGAGGGGGATCTCAAACTGTTTTTT; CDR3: CSVVREGDLKLFF
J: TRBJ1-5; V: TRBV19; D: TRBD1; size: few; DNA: TGTGCCAGTAGTATAGACAGGGGGGTGCGTCAGCCCCAGCATTTT; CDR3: CASSIDRGVRQPQHF